This T cell receptor beta chain was observed in a study of shared clonotypes between healthy human individuals (dated by TCRdb to 2018 to 2021). Regarding the complete study: The cohort included three men and a couple of women between 18 and 49 years of age. For each donor, CD4 naive and CD4 memory were each run on three plates, CD8 naive on two plates, and CD8 memory on one plate. The study deeply sequenced blood TCR repertoires of five healthy adults to estimate repertoire size and the extent of clonotype sharing between individuals. Different laboratories and diverse techniques were used to prepare libraries and sequence TCR repertoires, to increase sequencing depth and limit assay-specific biases. Each donor's leukapheresis produced roughly between roughly 0.85 and 10 billion PBMCs.

The paper's findings and limits, for the study overall: Sampling was restricted to blood, and TCR repertoires in tissues likely differ from the TCR repertoires found in blood. The genetic and exposure-history diversity represented was limited by the small number of donors. Estimated clonotype richness was generally larger for naive than for memory subsets. Sharing across a few donors was observed for around 4.8% of naive CD4, about 3.2% of naive CD8, over 2% of memory CD4, and roughly 0.4% of memory CD8 clonotypes. Pairwise subsampling led to the expectation that sequencing depth would affect the degree of clonotype sharing among donors. Clonotypes shared by all four sorted-subset donors showed higher generation probabilities than non-shared clonotypes. Incomplete sequencing was indicated by rarefaction of sorted-subset datasets, despite the large sequencing depth.

Using the deep immunoSEQ assay, TCR CDR3 regions were amplified from genomic DNA by multiplex PCR. Extracted genomic DNA from each cell subset was spread evenly across all wells of several immunoSEQ 96-well plates, with each plate serving as a replicate. For sorted subsets, each replicate PCR was loaded with roughly 0.2 ug genomic DNA, equivalent to about 33,000 T cell genomes. The purified libraries were quantified using a Qubit 3.0 fluorometer, sized with a Bioanalyzer 2100, and then quantified again using the KAPA Library Quantification kit. Every immunoSEQ 96-well plate was sequenced on a separate single-read 150-cycle Illumina NextSeq 550 flow cell. As for the authors' bioinformatics: Because the immunoSEQ output held only junctional sequences and lacked quality scores, the filtering could not match the filtering applied to full-length reads. Sequences were annotated with PyIR, a Python wrapper for IgBLAST v1.9, and V/J genes and CDR3 were assigned using IMGT germline references. Reads were removed for weak V/J assignments (E-value above 1e-6), missing CDR3, stop codons, out-of-frame junctions, or ambiguous translated residues. V3J clonotypes were defined by identical inferred V gene, J gene, and CDR3 amino acid sequence. To compute the percentage overlap between repertoires, the number of shared unique clonotypes was divided by the size of the smaller repertoire. RTK rarefaction, the Chao1 estimator, and Recon v2.1 estimates of unobserved clonotypes were used to assess repertoire richness. Generation probabilities for all TCRbeta clonotypes obtained by the gDNA method from a handful of donors were computed using OLGA. Sourced from immuneACCESS, this table was stored by TCRdb with only in-frame sequences that have V and J called. A share of the clones is absent; for the studies checked, an unresolved V gene accounts for under half, and the remainder has no known explanation. That table gives V, J and clone size, and the DNA gave D and trimming. For this sample there are approximately 740,000 clones; 80% to 95% appear just once. In total, the top ten clones hold approximately 25% of the sample.

As concerns this clone: Its binding antigen is unknown. No base quality information exists; no much larger clone differs at one position. Other DNA sequences in the sample encode the same CDR3.

The CDR3 spans 12 residues, from the cysteine through the phenylalanine. Only the CDR3 region is kept as DNA, spanning 36 bases read in frame from base 1. V was cut back by 4 bases and J by 7 bases, leaving a gap of 8 bases between them. From the germline V gene (reference sequence), CDR1 is SEHNR and CDR2 is FQNEAQ. For the CD8 naive samples, CD45RO-negative cells were positively selected for CCR7, yielding a CD45RA+CCR7+ population from which TemRA cells were excluded. Healthy HIV-negative adults with no recently reported acute infections or vaccinations were included as donors. Only Caucasian adults living in Nashville, Tennessee, USA were represented among the donors. Blood was obtained by leukapheresis, after which PBMCs were separated by Ficoll-Histopaque density gradient centrifugation and cryopreserved in liquid nitrogen vapor phase. Analytical flow cytometry was used to check the purity and quantity of every magnetically sorted T cell population. Genomic DNA was isolated from every sorted fraction and measured by UV absorbance on a Nanodrop 2000c.

This receptor was taken from a young man in good health. The chain is encoded by TRBV7-9 joined to TRBJ2-1; no D segment can be confidently identified. The specimen sequenced was naive CD8+ T cells sorted from blood. The sample's cell subset or site label is to be understood as: CD45RA+CCR7+. The nucleotide sequence is TGTGCCAGCAGCTCCGGTGGGAATGAGCAGTTCTTC. Its translation reads: CASSSGGNEQFF.